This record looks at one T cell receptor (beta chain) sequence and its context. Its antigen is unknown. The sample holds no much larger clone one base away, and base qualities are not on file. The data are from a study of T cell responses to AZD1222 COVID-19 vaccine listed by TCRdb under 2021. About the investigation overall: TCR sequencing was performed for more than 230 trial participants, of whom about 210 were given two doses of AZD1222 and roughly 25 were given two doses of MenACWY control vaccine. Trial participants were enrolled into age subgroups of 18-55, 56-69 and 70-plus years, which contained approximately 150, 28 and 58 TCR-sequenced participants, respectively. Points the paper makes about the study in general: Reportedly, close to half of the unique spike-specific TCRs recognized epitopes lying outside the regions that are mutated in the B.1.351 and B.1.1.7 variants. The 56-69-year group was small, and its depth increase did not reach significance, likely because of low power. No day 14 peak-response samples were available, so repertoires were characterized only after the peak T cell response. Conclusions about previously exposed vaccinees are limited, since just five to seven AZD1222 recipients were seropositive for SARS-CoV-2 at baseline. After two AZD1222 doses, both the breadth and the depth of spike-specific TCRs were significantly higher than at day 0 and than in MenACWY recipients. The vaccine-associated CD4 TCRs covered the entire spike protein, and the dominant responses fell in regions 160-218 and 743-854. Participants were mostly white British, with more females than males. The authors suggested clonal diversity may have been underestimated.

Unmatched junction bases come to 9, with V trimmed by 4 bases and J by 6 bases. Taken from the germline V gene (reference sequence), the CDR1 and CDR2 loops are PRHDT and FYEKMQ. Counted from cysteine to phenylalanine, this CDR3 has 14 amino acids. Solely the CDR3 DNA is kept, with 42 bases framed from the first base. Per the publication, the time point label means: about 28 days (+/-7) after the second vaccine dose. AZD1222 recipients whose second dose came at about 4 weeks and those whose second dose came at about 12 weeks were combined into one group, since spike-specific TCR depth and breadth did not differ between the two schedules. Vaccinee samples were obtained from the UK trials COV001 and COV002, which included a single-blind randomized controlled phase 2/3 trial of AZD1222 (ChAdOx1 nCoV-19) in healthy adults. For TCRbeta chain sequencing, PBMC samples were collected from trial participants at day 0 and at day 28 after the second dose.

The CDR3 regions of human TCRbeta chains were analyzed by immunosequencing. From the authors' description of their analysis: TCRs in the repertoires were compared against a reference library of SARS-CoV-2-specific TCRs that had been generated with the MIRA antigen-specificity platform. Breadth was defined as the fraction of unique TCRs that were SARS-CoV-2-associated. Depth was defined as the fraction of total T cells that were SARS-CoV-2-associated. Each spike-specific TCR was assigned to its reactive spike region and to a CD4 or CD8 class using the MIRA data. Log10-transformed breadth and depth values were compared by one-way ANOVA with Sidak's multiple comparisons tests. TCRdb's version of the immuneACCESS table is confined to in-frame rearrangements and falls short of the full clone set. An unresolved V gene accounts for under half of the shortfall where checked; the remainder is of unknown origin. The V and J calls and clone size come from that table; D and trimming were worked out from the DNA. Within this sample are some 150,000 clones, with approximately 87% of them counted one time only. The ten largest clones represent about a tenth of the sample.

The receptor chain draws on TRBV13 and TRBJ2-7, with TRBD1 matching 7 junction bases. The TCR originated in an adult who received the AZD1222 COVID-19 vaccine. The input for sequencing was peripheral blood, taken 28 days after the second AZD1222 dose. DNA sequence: TGTGCCAGCAGCTCCCGGAACAGGGGTACCGAGCAGTACTTC. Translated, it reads CASSSRNRGTEQYF.